Sequencing of this TCR beta chain was carried out in a study of blood T cell repertoires in COVID-19. Study as a whole: Sites across the United States, Italy and Spain contributed samples from acute and convalescent COVID-19. T cells, B-cell-depleted T cells, or PBMCs supplied cDNA or gDNA.

V was clipped by 4 bases and J by 4 bases; unmatched bases: 10. CDR1 is SGHVS, CDR2 FNYEAQ, per germline. This CDR3 has 16 amino acids. Authors' data handling: Reference gene primer amplification gave estimated nucleated cell counts. Here immunoSEQ multiplex PCR was the method, and the copy in TCRdb shows in-frame clones only, minus some. V and J calls and clone size are as listed in that table; D and trimming were resolved from the DNA. The sample consists of around 20,000 clones, roughly four fifths of them appearing once. The sample comprised peripheral blood. The receptor's source is a human donor in a cohort sampled during active COVID-19. The chain carries TRBV7-6 and TRBJ2-3, with 8 bases that match TRBD1. In nucleotides, the CDR3 is TGTGCCAGCAGCTCGCTCCCGGGACAGGCCCCAGATACGCAGTATTTT. It translates to CASSSLPGQAPDTQYF.